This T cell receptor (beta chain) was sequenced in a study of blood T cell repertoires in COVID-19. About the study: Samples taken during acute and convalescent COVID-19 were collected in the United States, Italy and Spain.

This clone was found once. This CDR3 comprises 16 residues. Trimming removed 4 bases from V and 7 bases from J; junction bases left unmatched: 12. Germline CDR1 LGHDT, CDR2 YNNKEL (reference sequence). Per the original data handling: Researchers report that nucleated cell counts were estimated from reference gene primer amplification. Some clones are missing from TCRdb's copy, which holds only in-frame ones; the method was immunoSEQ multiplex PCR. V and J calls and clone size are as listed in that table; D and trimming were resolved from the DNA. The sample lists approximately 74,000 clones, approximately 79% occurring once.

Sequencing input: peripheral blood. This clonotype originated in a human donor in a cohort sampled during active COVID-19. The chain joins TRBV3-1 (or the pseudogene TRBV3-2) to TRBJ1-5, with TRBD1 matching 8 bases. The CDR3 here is CASSRGGDRRVQPQHF. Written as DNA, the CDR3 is TGTGCCAGCAGCCGAGGAGGGGACAGGCGCGTCCAGCCCCAGCATTTT.